The 20 T cell receptor beta chains presented below share a single source sample, sequenced in a study of PD-L1 blockade in urothelial cancer. This sample's time point: pretreatment peripheral blood. Assay used: immunoSEQ multiplex PCR; TCRdb lists only in-frame clones, some missing. The repertoire holds around 130,000 clones, with about four fifths as singletons. The starting material was PBMCs, obtained around atezolizumab (anti-PD-L1) treatment. The receptor source for this set is a man aged 50 or older with urothelial cancer.

The CDR3 region has the DNA TGTGCCAGCAGCGTAGGGGAGCTCATACTAGAGGAGCAGTTCTTC. Translation gives CASSVGELILEEQFF. The chain employs TRBV9 and TRBJ2-1, with D maybe TRBD2 (5 bases). There are 15 residues in the CDR3. Germline V lookup: CDR1 SGDLS, CDR2 YYNGEE. V lost 0 bases, J lost 10 bases, and 17 bases lay in between.

CDR3 protein: CASSQEARGTQPQHF. CDR3 nucleotides: TGTGCCAGCAGCCAAGAAGCGAGGGGGACTCAGCCCCAGCATTTT. The rearrangement joins TRBV4-2 to TRBJ1-5; possible D gene TRBD1, 6 bases. CDR3 size: 15 residues. Germline lookup yields CDR1 LGHNA and CDR2 YNFKEQ. Trimming cost V 0 bases and J 6 bases, with 12 bases left between them.

The chain uses TRBV15 and TRBJ1-4; 9 bases line up with TRBD1. V shed 3 bases, J shed 7 bases, and the junction held 12 bases outside the gene matches. Germline CDR1 is LNHNV and CDR2 is YYDKDF (reference sequence). The CDR3 is made up of 17 amino acids. The CDR3 DNA is TGTGCCACCAGCAGGTCGGGAACAGGGGGCGCTGGTGAAAAACTGTTTTTT. Translating it yields CATSRSGTGGAGEKLFF.

V usage is TRBV21-1 and J usage is TRBJ1-2; the D call TRBD1 from the table was never checked on the DNA. TRBV21-1 is described as a pseudogene. The CDR3 has 15 residues. The chain's CDR3 is CANLTPGQGVRGYTF. The CDR3 nucleotides are TGTGCCAACCTTACCCCGGGACAGGGGGTCCGTGGCTACACCTTC.

This rearrangement joins TRBV19 to TRBJ2-7; 11 bases are a match to TRBD1. CDR1 and CDR2 (germline): LNHDA, SQIVND (reference sequence). The CDR3 totals 14 residues. The V and J ends lost 4 bases and 5 bases, in that order; junction bases with no gene match: 4. CDR3 nucleotide sequence: TGTGCCAGTAGTACCGGACAGGGGGCAGACGAGCAGTACTTC. Translating gives CASSTGQGADEQYF.

This chain uses TRBV28 with TRBJ2-5, with TRBD1 as a possible D gene (6 bases). Germline lookup yields CDR1 MDHEN and CDR2 SYDVKM. Trimming left V 8 bases short and J 4 bases short, with 14 bases between. The CDR3 spans 13 residues. The CDR3 is CASHRVSLETQYF. The DNA of the CDR3 is TGTGCCAGCCACAGGGTATCGTTAGAGACCCAGTACTTC.

The chain is built from TRBV25-1 and TRBJ2-1; a possible D gene is TRBD2 (6 bases). CDR3 length: 15 residues. Trimming cost V 0 bases and J 7 bases, with 13 bases left between them. CDR1 is MGHDK and CDR2 is SYGVNS in the germline V gene. The CDR3 loop reads CASSEYSGARNEQFF. CDR3 coding DNA: TGTGCCAGCAGTGAATATAGCGGAGCGAGGAATGAGCAGTTCTTC.

This chain links TRBV7-8 with TRBJ2-3; D is possibly TRBD1 (6 bases). V lost 5 bases and J lost 6, with 12 bases in between. The CDR3 length is 13 residues. Germline loops: CDR1 SGHVS, CDR2 FQNEAQ. Written as DNA, the CDR3 is TGTGCCAGCAGCCAATACGACAGGGATACGCAGTATTTT. Amino acids: CASSQYDRDTQYF.

The V call is TRBV7-8, the J call TRBJ1-1, with unresolved D. This CDR3 region has 13 residues. V lost 1 base and J 7 bases, leaving 10 bases between the germline ends. Germline CDR1 and CDR2: SGHVS and FQNEAQ. CDR3 in DNA: TGTGCCAGCAGCTTAGGAGGGTGGGGTGAAGCTTTCTTT. This codes for CASSLGGWGEAFF.

The rearrangement joins TRBV5-8 to TRBJ2-1, with 14 bases aligning to TRBD2. The germline V gene has CDR1 SGHTS and CDR2 YDEGEE. This CDR3 contains 17 residues. J lost 7 bases, V lost 5 bases, and 11 bases had no gene match. CDR3 bases: TGTGCCAGCAGTATCAGAGGAGGGACTAGCGGGAGAAATGAGCAGTTCTTC. It yields the protein CASSIRGGTSGRNEQFF.

CDR3 in DNA: TGTGCCAGCTCACCACCCGGGAGCGCGGTCCCGCAGTATTTT. It is translated as CASSPPGSAVPQYF. The chain combines TRBV18 with TRBJ2-3; D possibly corresponds to TRBD2 (6 bases). The CDR3 has 14 amino acids. Germline V gives CDR1 KGHSH, CDR2 LQKENI. Trimming stripped 0 bases from V and 10 bases from J, with 14 bases between.

CDR3 sequence (DNA): TGTGCCAGCCCGGGACAGGGAACAGATACGCAGTATTTT. Residues: CASPGQGTDTQYF. V gene TRBV2 combines with J gene TRBJ2-3, with TRBD1 matching over 9 bases. This CDR3 is built from 13 residues. Germline CDR1 reads SNHLY; CDR2 reads FYNNEI. After removal of 8 bases from V and 3 bases from J, the junction contained 3 bases not matched to a gene.

The gene calls are TRBV5-4 and TRBJ1-5, with D maybe TRBD1 (5 bases). CDR3 length: 15 residues. Trimming took 4 bases from V and 4 from J, leaving 15 bases between them. Per germline, CDR1 SGHNT and CDR2 YYREEE (reference sequence). As DNA, the CDR3 is TGTGCCAGCAGCCGTGAACCCCAGGGAAATCAGCCCCAGCATTTT. Its protein is CASSREPQGNQPQHF.

The chain uses TRBV18 and TRBJ2-7, with TRBD1 matching over 12 bases. The germline V gene has CDR1 KGHSH and CDR2 LQKENI. With 4 bases clipped from V and 2 bases from J, the junction kept 3 bases outside the gene matches. CDR3 size: 15 residues. This CDR3 reads CASSLGTGGAYEQYF. The DNA for the CDR3 is TGTGCCAGCTCACTCGGGACAGGGGGCGCCTACGAGCAGTACTTC.

This chain links TRBV7-9 with TRBJ1-2, with 8 positions matching TRBD1. J gave up 3 bases and V 5 bases, and 11 bases lay outside the gene matches. Germline CDR1 and CDR2: SEHNR and FQNEAQ (reference sequence). There are 16 residues in the CDR3. CDR3 residues: CASSNGQGFFDYGYTF. CDR3 nucleotide sequence: TGTGCCAGCAGCAACGGACAGGGATTCTTCGACTATGGCTACACCTTC.

The chain joins TRBV6-5 to TRBJ2-1; the D is unclear. Germline loops: CDR1 MNHEY, CDR2 SVGAGI. The CDR3 totals 11 residues. V lost 5 bases to trimming and J lost 6 bases, with 5 bases between them. The CDR3 region is CASSLSNEQFF. CDR3 sequence (DNA): TGTGCCAGCAGTCTCAGCAATGAGCAGTTCTTC.

V is TRBV11-2 and J is TRBJ2-7; 7 bases are shared with TRBD2. Germline V gives CDR1 SGHAT, CDR2 FQNNGV. Germline trimming cut 3 bases from V and 1 base from J; bases unmatched to any gene: 6. The CDR3 spans 15 residues. The CDR3 DNA reads as TGTGCCAGCAGCTTCAAAGCGGGAACATCCTACGAGCAGTACTTC. It is translated as CASSFKAGTSYEQYF.

The gene calls are TRBV18 and TRBJ1-1; D unresolved. CDR3 size: 13 residues. The germline CDR1 and CDR2 sequences are KGHSH and LQKENI. The V and J ends lost 2 bases and 7 bases respectively, with 11 bases between them. The CDR3 sequence: CASSPDTTDEAFF. In nucleotides, the CDR3 is TGTGCCAGCTCACCAGACACAACTGATGAAGCTTTCTTT.

The rearrangement joins TRBV7-6 to TRBJ2-5; TRBD2 is a possible D gene (5 bases). The CDR3 is 14 residues long. V was pared by 5 bases and J by 7 bases, with 17 bases between. The germline V gene has CDR1 SGHVS and CDR2 FNYEAQ. The CDR3 region has the DNA TGTGCCAGCAGCGCTGGACTTAGCCATTTGACCCAGTACTTC. It codes for CASSAGLSHLTQYF. Full variable domain (missing parts from reference TRBV7-6 and TRBJ2-5): GAGVSQSPRYKVTKRGQDVALRCDPISGHVSLYWYRQALGQGPEFLTYFNYEAQQDKSGLPNDRFSAERPEGSISTLTIQRTEQRDSAMYRCASSAGLSHLTQYFGPGTRLLVL.

There are many counts of this clone. The chain joins TRBV27 to TRBJ2-2; D possibly corresponds to TRBD1 (6 bases). Germline CDR1 and CDR2: MNHEY and SMNVEV (reference sequence). Trimming left V 2 bases short and J 4 bases short, with 8 bases between. This CDR3 is 14 amino acids long. The CDR3 bases are TGTGCCAGCAGTTTAGGACAGTCCACCGGGGAGCTGTTTTTT. It codes for CASSLGQSTGELFF.